A single sample is the source of the 26 T cell receptor beta chains below, sequenced in a study of blood T cell repertoires in COVID-19. The table came from immunoSEQ multiplex PCR; TCRdb's copy has only in-frame clones and leaves some out. Of under 350,000 clones detected, approximately 83% appear once; the ten largest clones hold approximately 10%. Sample: peripheral blood. These receptors came from a woman in her 70s with acute or convalescent COVID-19.

The rearrangement uses TRBV24-1 and TRBJ2-5, with 7 nucleotides matching TRBD1. The CDR3 is 15 residues long. Germline values: CDR1 KGHDR, CDR2 SFDVKD. With V trimmed by 4 bases and J by 4 bases, 8 bases remained unmatched. The CDR3 coding sequence is TGTGCCACCAGTGAAAAGGGACAGACAAGAGAGACCCAGTACTTC. Translated: CATSEKGQTRETQYF.

The V call is TRBV19, the J call TRBJ1-2; 9 bases agree with TRBD1. V shed 7 bases, J shed 5 bases, and the junction held 8 bases outside the gene matches. The CDR3 loop spans 14 amino acids. Germline-derived CDR1 and CDR2 are LNHDA and SQIVND (reference sequence). DNA of the CDR3: TGTGCCAGTACCCAGACAGGGGGGCTGTATGGCTACACCTTC. It encodes CASTQTGGLYGYTF.

The V call is TRBV5-1, the J call TRBJ1-2; no reliable D call. V was cut by 2 bases and J by 7 bases, with 15 bases left in between. The CDR3 runs 14 residues. Germline V gene sequence: CDR1 SGHRS, CDR2 YFSETQ. The CDR3 DNA sequence: TGCGCCAGCAGCTTCGATACTCGTTCGTCTGGCTACACCTTC. It is translated as CASSFDTRSSGYTF.

This chain connects TRBV5-4 to TRBJ1-1; D is ambiguous. The CDR3 runs to 14 residues. The germline V gene encodes CDR1 SGHNT and CDR2 YYREEE (reference sequence). Trimming left V 1 base short and J 4 bases short, with 11 bases between. CDR3 residues: CASSLYGVFTEAFF. CDR3 bases: TGTGCCAGCAGCTTGTACGGGGTATTCACTGAAGCTTTCTTT.

The chain has TRBV6-5 and TRBJ1-6; TRBD1 matches 8 bases. V shed 5 bases, J shed 13 bases, and the junction held 10 bases outside the gene matches. The CDR3 is made up of 14 amino acids. The germline CDR1 and CDR2 sequences are MNHEY and SVGAGI. CDR3 coding DNA: TGTGCCAGCAGTACCCAGGGGGCGCGTGTCCCCCTCCACTTT. Amino acid sequence: CASSTQGARVPLHF.

The chain joins TRBV30 to TRBJ1-1, with a possible D match to TRBD1 (6 bases). The CDR3 runs 14 residues. Germline CDR1 GTSNPN, CDR2 SVGIG (reference sequence). V lost 2 bases to trimming and J lost 4 bases, with 14 bases between them. CDR3 nucleotide sequence: TGTGCCTGGAGTCCAGGGCGGACAGTCACTGAAGCTTTCTTT. As protein: CAWSPGRTVTEAFF.

The rearrangement joins TRBV10-1 to TRBJ1-2, with 7 bases matching TRBD1. CDR3 length: 13 residues. Germline assignment: CDR1 WNHNN and CDR2 SYGVQD (reference sequence). V shed 2 bases and J 3 bases; nucleotides not matched to a gene: 0. The CDR3 region has the DNA TGCGCCAGCAGTGAGACAGGGGACTATGGCTACACCTTC. Amino acids: CASSETGDYGYTF.

Concerning this clone itself: This same CDR3 is encoded by further DNA sequences in the sample. The chain links TRBV5-1 to TRBJ1-1; D unclear. Trimming left V 0 bases short and J 1 base short, with 7 bases between. This CDR3 spans 14 amino acids. Looked up from germline, CDR1 is SGHRS and CDR2 is YFSETQ. The chain's CDR3 is CASSLEPGNTEAFF. The DNA for the CDR3 is TGCGCCAGCAGCTTGGAGCCCGGGAACACTGAAGCTTTCTTT. The whole variable domain, remainder taken from reference TRBV5-1 and TRBJ1-1, is KAGVTQTPRYLIKTRGQQVTLSCSPISGHRSVSWYQQTPGQGLQFLFEYFSETQRNKGNFPGRFSGRQFSNSRSEMNVSTLELGDSALYLCASSLEPGNTEAFFGQGTRLTVV.

This clone occurred once. V and J are TRBV7-6 and TRBJ1-1; D not certain. Germline values: CDR1 SGHVS, CDR2 FNYEAQ. The CDR3 extends over 14 amino acids. Trimming stripped 1 base from V and 4 bases from J, with 10 bases between. This CDR3 reads CASSLGESGTEAFF. In DNA, the CDR3 is TGTGCCAGCAGCTTAGGAGAATCGGGCACTGAAGCTTTCTTT.

In its sample, this clone was seen many times. In DNA, the CDR3 is TGTGCCAGCAGCTCCGGGACAGGGAGGGATACGCAGTATTTT. This encodes CASSSGTGRDTQYF. The chain carries TRBV2 and TRBJ2-3; 9 nucleotides agree with TRBD1. CDR3 length equals 14 residues. The germline gives CDR1 SNHLY, CDR2 FYNNEI. With 6 bases clipped from V and 6 bases from J, the junction kept 7 bases outside the gene matches.

This clone was observed once. The CDR3 loop is CASSPRRGPQETQYF. CDR3 bases: TGTGCCAGCAGCCCTAGGCGAGGGCCTCAAGAGACCCAGTACTTC. This sequence joins TRBV3-1 (or the pseudogene TRBV3-2) and TRBJ2-5; possible D gene TRBD2, 5 bases. Per germline, CDR1 LGHDT and CDR2 YNNKEL (reference sequence). V dropped 4 bases and J dropped 2 bases, with 14 bases sitting between them. The CDR3 is 15 amino acids.

V gene TRBV9 combines with J gene TRBJ1-2; no clear D. V shed 0 bases and J shed 1 base, with 4 bases lying between them. Germline V gene sequence: CDR1 SGDLS, CDR2 YYNGEE. This CDR3 contains 13 residues. The CDR3 loop is CASSVAVNYGYTF. The CDR3 nucleotides read TGTGCCAGCAGCGTAGCAGTTAACTATGGCTACACCTTC.

The chain links TRBV7-6 to TRBJ2-6; D perhaps matches TRBD2 (6 bases). The V gene lost 1 base and the J gene lost 0 bases, with 7 bases spanning the gap. Germline V CDR1 and CDR2: SGHVS, FNYEAQ. This CDR3 is built from 16 residues. DNA of the CDR3: TGTGCCAGCAGCTTAGACGGGGGCTCTGGGGCCAACGTCCTGACTTTC. Its translation: CASSLDGGSGANVLTF.

This chain uses TRBV7-9 with TRBJ1-2; D might be TRBD1 (5 bases). Germline values: CDR1 SEHNR, CDR2 FQNEAQ (reference sequence). Trimming took 5 bases from V and 5 from J, leaving 9 bases between them. This CDR3 is built from 12 residues. CDR3 amino acids: CASSGGLYGYTF. In DNA form, the CDR3 reads TGTGCCAGCAGCGGGGGACTTTATGGCTACACCTTC.

The gene calls are TRBV24-1 and TRBJ2-1, with D possibly TRBD2 on 5 matching bases. V dropped 1 base and J dropped 10 bases, with 10 bases sitting between them. The CDR3 has 13 amino acids. CDR1 and CDR2 from the germline V gene are KGHDR and SFDVKD. Here the CDR3 DNA reads TGTGCCACCAGTGATTTCCCGGCGGGCGAGCAGTTCTTC. Translating it yields CATSDFPAGEQFF.

The rearrangement joins TRBV9 to TRBJ1-1, with a tentative D call TRBD1 (6 bases). Trimming removed 0 bases from V and 4 bases from J, with 16 bases in between. The CDR3 is made up of 16 amino acids. CDR1 and CDR2 from the germline V gene are SGDLS and YYNGEE. The CDR3 nucleotides read TGTGCCAGCAGCGTAGCTGAGGGGGTAGGTGGCACTGAAGCTTTCTTT. Translated: CASSVAEGVGGTEAFF.

This clone was detected only a few times. This sequence joins TRBV9 and TRBJ1-2; D may be TRBD1 (6 bases). Germline V gene sequence: CDR1 SGDLS, CDR2 YYNGEE. V lost 5 bases and J 7 bases, leaving 12 bases between the germline ends. This CDR3 spans 12 amino acids. The CDR3 spells CASRGGLLGYTF. For the CDR3, the DNA is TGTGCCAGCAGGGGGGGGCTGCTTGGCTACACCTTC.

The chain recombines TRBV3-1 (or the pseudogene TRBV3-2) with TRBJ2-1; D remains unclear. The CDR3 contains 13 residues. Trimming removed 5 bases from V and 7 bases from J, with 12 bases in between. CDR1 is LGHDT and CDR2 is YNNKEL in the germline V gene (reference sequence). The CDR3 region is CASSFTPLNEQFF. The CDR3 DNA follows: TGTGCCAGCAGCTTCACCCCCCTAAATGAGCAGTTCTTC.

Only a few counts were recorded for this clone. The V gene is TRBV4-1, the J gene TRBJ1-2; weak D call: TRBD1 (5 bases). V lost 1 base and J 8 bases, leaving 20 bases between the germline ends. The CDR3 runs to 16 residues. Germline V CDR1 and CDR2: MGHRA, YSYEKL. CDR3 bases: TGCGCCAGCAGCCAAGTAACCCGGCGAGGGGAGGACGGCTACACCTTC. It specifies CASSQVTRRGEDGYTF.

The CDR3 loop reads CASSQNRYEQFF. DNA for the CDR3: TGTGCCAGCAGCCAAAATAGATATGAGCAGTTCTTC. This rearrangement joins TRBV3-1 (or the pseudogene TRBV3-2) to TRBJ2-1; D is unclear. The CDR3 runs 12 residues. V was trimmed by 2 bases and J by 8 bases, leaving 7 bases between them. Germline V gene sequence: CDR1 LGHDT, CDR2 YNNKEL (reference sequence).

The rearrangement joins TRBV18 to TRBJ1-6; the D is unclear. The CDR3 extends over 15 amino acids. V lost 4 bases and J lost 4, with 11 bases in between. Per germline, CDR1 KGHSH and CDR2 LQKENI. As DNA, the CDR3 is TGTGCCAGCTCACGGGGAGAAATTTATAATTCACCCCTCCACTTT. Translated, it gives CASSRGEIYNSPLHF.

This sequence joins TRBV6-6 and TRBJ2-2, with D possibly matching TRBD2 (5 bases). The V and J ends lost 4 bases and 8 bases respectively, with 20 bases between them. This CDR3 comprises 16 residues. The germline CDR1 and CDR2 sequences are MNHNY and SVGAGI (reference sequence). The CDR3 DNA sequence: TGTGCCAGCAGTTGGGGAAGCGGTGTTCGGGATGGGGAGCTGTTTTTT. It is translated as CASSWGSGVRDGELFF.

The chain carries TRBV10-1 and TRBJ2-7; 7 bases are shared with TRBD1. The germline gives CDR1 WNHNN, CDR2 SYGVQD (reference sequence). The J segment lost 2 bases and the V segment lost 5 bases, leaving 3 bases of the junction unmatched. The CDR3 extends over 13 amino acids. In DNA form, the CDR3 reads TGCGCCAGCAGTCGGGACAGTCCCTACGAGCAGTACTTC. Its protein product is CASSRDSPYEQYF.

This chain uses TRBV3-1 (or the pseudogene TRBV3-2) with TRBJ2-1; 9 positions agree with TRBD2. J lost 0 bases, V lost 5 bases, and 8 bases had no gene match. From germline, CDR1 is LGHDT and CDR2 YNNKEL (reference sequence). CDR3 size: 17 residues. The CDR3 reads CASSGRSGGPSYNEQFF. The DNA of the CDR3 is TGTGCCAGCAGCGGCCGTAGCGGGGGACCCTCCTACAATGAGCAGTTCTTC.

This chain uses TRBV3-1 (or the pseudogene TRBV3-2) with TRBJ2-2; perhaps TRBD2 as D (7 bases). The CDR3 is 17 amino acids. Deletions cut 3 bases from V and 0 bases from J, with 14 bases between. The germline V gene has CDR1 LGHDT and CDR2 YNNKEL (reference sequence). The CDR3 DNA reads TGTGCCAGCAGCCAGGGCCGGGGGGCGACGAACACCGGGGAGCTGTTTTTT. It is translated as CASSQGRGATNTGELFF.

Comment on this clone: Compared with germline, one end of the junction differs, possibly owing to a read error. The chain uses TRBV5-1 and TRBJ1-1; a possible D gene is TRBD1 (6 bases). This CDR3 has 13 amino acids. Germline V gives CDR1 SGHRS, CDR2 YFSETQ. The CDR3 sequence: CATSEGVKTEAFF. As DNA, the CDR3 is TGCGCCACCTCCGAGGGGGTGAAAACTGAAGCTTTCTTT.